This is a list of T cell receptor beta chains from one sample in a study of shared clonotypes between healthy human individuals. Only in-frame clones appear in the TCRdb table, and some are missing; sequencing was by immunoSEQ multiplex PCR. The table records around 2,000,000 clones, 85% to 95% of them present only once. The sequenced sample was naive CD8+ T cells from PBMCs. The source is a man between 18 and 29 years old in good health. Some clones in this sample may be carry-over from other donors' samples. CDR3s include the opening cysteine and the closing phenylalanine or tryptophan. The order of the fields is J gene, V gene, clone size, D gene, CDR3 protein, CDR3 DNA. The D gene is left open where the match is weak. Clone size is given for some rows only: seen once, a few or many times, or a class if the clone is expanded.

>TRBJ1-5|TRBV7-9|NA|NA
CASSLEVGDPSNQPQHF
TGTGCCAGCAGCTTAGAGGTGGGGGACCCTAGCAATCAGCCCCAGCATTTT
>TRBJ2-1|TRBV27|once|NA
CASSLTDTGDEQFF
TGTGCCAGCAGTTTAACCGACACTGGGGATGAGCAGTTCTTC
>TRBJ2-7|TRBV9|once|TRBD1
CASSALGQHFYEQYF
TGTGCCAGCAGCGCGCTGGGACAGCACTTCTACGAGCAGTACTTC
>TRBJ1-2|TRBV6-6|NA|NA
CASSYTDGEDGYTF
TGTGCCAGCAGTTACACCGACGGGGAGGATGGCTACACCTTC
>TRBJ2-6|TRBV7-6|NA|NA
CASSGIAVALTGANVLTF
TGTGCCAGCAGCGGGATCGCGGTGGCTCTCACTGGGGCCAACGTCCTGACTTTC
>TRBJ2-7|TRBV9|NA|NA
CASSVGPYYEQYF
TGTGCCAGCAGCGTCGGACCGTACTACGAGCAGTACTTC
>TRBJ2-7|TRBV7-2|NA|NA
CASSLMLRDYEQYF
TGTGCCAGCAGCTTAATGCTGAGAGACTACGAGCAGTACTTC
>TRBJ1-5|TRBV27|once|TRBD1
CASSSITGGREDQPQHF
TGTGCCAGCAGTTCCATCACAGGGGGCCGAGAGGATCAGCCCCAGCATTTT
>TRBJ1-4|TRBV7-9|few|NA
CASSSGQEINEKLFF
TGTGCCAGCAGCTCAGGGCAAGAGATTAATGAAAAACTGTTTTTT
>TRBJ2-5|TRBV6-1|once|TRBD1
CASSDPDRGRETQYF
TGTGCCAGCAGTGACCCGGACAGGGGGCGAGAGACCCAGTACTTC
>TRBJ2-7|TRBV19|NA|TRBD2
CASSWTRGYEQYF
TGTGCCAGTAGTTGGACTAGAGGTTACGAGCAGTACTTC
>TRBJ1-1|TRBV7-8|NA|TRBD1
CASSWGTGDTEAFF
TGTGCCAGCAGCTGGGGGACAGGGGACACTGAAGCTTTCTTT
>TRBJ2-7|TRBV27|NA|NA
CASSFGITYEQYF
TGTGCCAGCAGTTTCGGGATAACCTACGAGCAGTACTTC
>TRBJ2-7|TRBV27|NA|NA
CASSLGLHYEQYF
TGTGCCAGCAGTTTAGGACTGCACTACGAGCAGTACTTC
>TRBJ1-5|TRBV28|NA|TRBD1
CASSRTGGPNQPQHF
TGTGCCAGCAGTCGGACAGGGGGCCCTAATCAGCCCCAGCATTTT
>TRBJ2-1|TRBV19|NA|NA
CASSIVDYNEQFF
TGTGCCAGTAGTATAGTCGACTACAATGAGCAGTTCTTC